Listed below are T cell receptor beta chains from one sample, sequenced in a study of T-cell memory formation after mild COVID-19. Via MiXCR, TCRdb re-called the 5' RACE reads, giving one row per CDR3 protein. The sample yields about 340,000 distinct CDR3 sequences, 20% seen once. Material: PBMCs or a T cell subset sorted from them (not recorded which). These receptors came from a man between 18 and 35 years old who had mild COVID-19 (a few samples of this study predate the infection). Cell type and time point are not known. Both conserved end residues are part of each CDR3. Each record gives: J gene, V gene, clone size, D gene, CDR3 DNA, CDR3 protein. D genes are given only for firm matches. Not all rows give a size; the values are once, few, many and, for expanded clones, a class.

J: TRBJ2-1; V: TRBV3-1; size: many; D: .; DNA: TGTGCCAGCAGCCAAGATTTGGGGGTCCCTTTCAATGAGCAGTTCTTC; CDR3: CASSQDLGVPFNEQFF
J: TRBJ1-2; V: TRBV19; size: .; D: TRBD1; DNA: TGTGCCAGTGGCGACAGGGCGGACGGCTACACCTTC; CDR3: CASGDRADGYTF
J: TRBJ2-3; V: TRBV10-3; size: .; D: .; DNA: TGTGCCACCGGAGGGCTAGCAGATACGCAGTATTTT; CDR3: CATGGLADTQYF
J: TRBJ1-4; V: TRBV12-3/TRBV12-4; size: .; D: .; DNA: TGTGCCAGCAGTAACAGGGAAAATGAAAAACTGTTTTTT; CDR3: CASSNRENEKLFF
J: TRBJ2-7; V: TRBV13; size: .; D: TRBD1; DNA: TGTGCCAGCAGCTTAGCCCTGGGACAGACCTACGAGCAGTACTTC; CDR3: CASSLALGQTYEQYF
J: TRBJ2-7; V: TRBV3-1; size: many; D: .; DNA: TGTGCCAGCAGCCAATACAATCTCAGGGGATCCTACGAGCAGTACTTC; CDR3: CASSQYNLRGSYEQYF
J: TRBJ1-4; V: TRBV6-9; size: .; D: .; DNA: TGTGCCAGCAGTTATACCCGTAATGAAAAACTGTTTTTT; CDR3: CASSYTRNEKLFF
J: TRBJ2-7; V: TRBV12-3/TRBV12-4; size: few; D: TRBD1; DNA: TGTGCCAGCACCGGGACAGGGAGCTCCTACGAGCAGTACTTC; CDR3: CASTGTGSSYEQYF
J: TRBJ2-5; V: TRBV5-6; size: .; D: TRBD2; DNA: TGTGCCAGCAGCTTGTTGGTAGCGGGGGGGCCGTACCAAGAGACCCAGTACTTC; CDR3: CASSLLVAGGPYQETQYF
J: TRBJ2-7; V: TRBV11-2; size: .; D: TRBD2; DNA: TGTGCCAGCAGCTTGGGACTAGCGGGGGTACTCGCCTACGAGCAGTACTTC; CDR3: CASSLGLAGVLAYEQYF
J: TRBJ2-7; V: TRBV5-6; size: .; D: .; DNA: TGTGCCAGCAGCCCGCCGATGCGACAGAATTCCTACGAGCAGTACTTC; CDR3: CASSPPMRQNSYEQYF
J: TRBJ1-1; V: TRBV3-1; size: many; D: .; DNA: TGTGCCAGCAGCTACAGGACTGAAGCTTTCTTT; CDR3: CASSYRTEAFF
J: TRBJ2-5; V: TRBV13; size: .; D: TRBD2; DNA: TGTGCCAGCAGCTTACGCGGGGGGGCCGAGACCCAGTACTTC; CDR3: CASSLRGGAETQYF
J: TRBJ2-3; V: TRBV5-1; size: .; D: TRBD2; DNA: TGCGCCAGCAGCTTTAAAGCGGGGGTGAACACAGATACGCAGTATTTT; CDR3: CASSFKAGVNTDTQYF
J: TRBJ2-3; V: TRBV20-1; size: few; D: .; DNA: TGCAGTGCTATAAGGTGGCAGGCGAGCACAGATACGCAGTATTTT; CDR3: CSAIRWQASTDTQYF
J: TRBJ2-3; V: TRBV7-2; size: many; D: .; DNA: TGTGCCAGCAGCTTGTACGGGGTCACAGATACGCAGTATTTT; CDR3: CASSLYGVTDTQYF
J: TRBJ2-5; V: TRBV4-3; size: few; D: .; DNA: TGCGCCAGCAGCCAAGGGTTTGGGGAAGAGACCCAGTACTTC; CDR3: CASSQGFGEETQYF
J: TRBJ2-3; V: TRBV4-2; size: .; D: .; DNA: TGTGCCAGCAGCCAAATTTCTACACGCACAGATACGCAGTATTTT; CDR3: CASSQISTRTDTQYF
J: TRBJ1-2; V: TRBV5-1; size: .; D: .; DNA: TGCGCCAGCAGCTTGGAGGCAGGGAGGGACTATGGCTACACCTTC; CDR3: CASSLEAGRDYGYTF
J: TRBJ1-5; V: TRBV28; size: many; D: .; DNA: TGTGCCAGCAATGGGTTTAGCAATCAGCCCCAGCATTTT; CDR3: CASNGFSNQPQHF
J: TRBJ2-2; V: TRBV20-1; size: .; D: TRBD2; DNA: TGCAGTGCATACGAGACGGGGGGAAACACCGGGGAGCTGTTTTTT; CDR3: CSAYETGGNTGELFF
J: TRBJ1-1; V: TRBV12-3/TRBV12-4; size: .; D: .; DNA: TGTGCCAGCAGTTTTAGGGGGGTCGAGACTGAAGCTTTCTTT; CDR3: CASSFRGVETEAFF
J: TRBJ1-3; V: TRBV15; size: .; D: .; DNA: TGTGCCACCAGCAGAGACCTCGGACTGAGCTCTGGAAACACCATATATTTT; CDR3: CATSRDLGLSSGNTIYF
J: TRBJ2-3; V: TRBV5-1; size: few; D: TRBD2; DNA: TGCGCCAGCAGCTCCGGGACTAGCGGGTACATTAGCACAGATACGCAGTATTTT; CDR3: CASSSGTSGYISTDTQYF
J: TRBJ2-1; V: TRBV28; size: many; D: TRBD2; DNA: TGTGCCAGCAGTGTCACGGGGGGGGTATCCTACAATGAGCAGTTCTTC; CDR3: CASSVTGGVSYNEQFF
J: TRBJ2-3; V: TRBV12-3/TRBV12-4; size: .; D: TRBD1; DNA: TGTGCCAGCAGTATGGTGACAGGGAACACAGATACGCAGTATTTT; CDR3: CASSMVTGNTDTQYF
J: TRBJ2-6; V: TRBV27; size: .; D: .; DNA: TGTGCCAGCAGTTTATCGCTGGCCTCTGGGGCCAACGTCCTGACTTTC; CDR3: CASSLSLASGANVLTF
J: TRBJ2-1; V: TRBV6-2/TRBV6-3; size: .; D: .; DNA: TGTGCCAGCAGTTTCGGAGGAATCAATGAGCAGTTCTTC; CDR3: CASSFGGINEQFF
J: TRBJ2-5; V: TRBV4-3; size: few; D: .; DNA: TGCGCCAGCAGCCAAGATTTGGCTAGCCAAGAGACCCAGTACTTC; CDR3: CASSQDLASQETQYF
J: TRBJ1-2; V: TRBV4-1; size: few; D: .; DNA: TGCGCCAGCAGCCAAGAAATTAGTGGCTACACCTTC; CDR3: CASSQEISGYTF
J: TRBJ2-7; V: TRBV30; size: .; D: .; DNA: TGTGCCTGGAGCTCCCCGGCTTCCTACGAGCAGTACTTC; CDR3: CAWSSPASYEQYF
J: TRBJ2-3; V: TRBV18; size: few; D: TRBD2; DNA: TGTGCCAGCTCACCTTTCTACGCCTCTAGCGGGGACCACACAGATACGCAGTATTTT; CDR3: CASSPFYASSGDHTDTQYF
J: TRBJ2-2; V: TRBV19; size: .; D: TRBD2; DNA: TGTGCCAGTAGTATAGTTAGCGGGGGGACCGGGGAGCTGTTTTTT; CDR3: CASSIVSGGTGELFF
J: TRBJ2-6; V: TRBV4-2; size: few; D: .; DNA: TGTGCCAGCAGCCCTACGACCGGCTCTGGGGCCAACGTCCTGACTTTC; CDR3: CASSPTTGSGANVLTF
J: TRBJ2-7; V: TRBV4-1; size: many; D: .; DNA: TGTGCCAGCAGCCAAGCCGGCTACGAGCAGTACTTC; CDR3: CASSQAGYEQYF
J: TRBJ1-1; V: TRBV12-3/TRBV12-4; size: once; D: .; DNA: TGTGCCAGTCATCTCGGGGGGAACACTGAAGCTTTCTTT; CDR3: CASHLGGNTEAFF
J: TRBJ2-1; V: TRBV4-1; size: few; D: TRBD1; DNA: TGCGCCAGCAGCCGCGACAGGGAATCTGAGCAGTTCTTC; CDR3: CASSRDRESEQFF
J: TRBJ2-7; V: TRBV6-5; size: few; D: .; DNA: TGTGCCAGCATTCCCACGGGGAGCGACGAGCAGTACTTC; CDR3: CASIPTGSDEQYF
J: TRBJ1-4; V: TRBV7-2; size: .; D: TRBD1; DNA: TGTGCCAGCAGCCTAAATTCGGGGACAGTAAATGAAAAACTGTTTTTT; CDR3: CASSLNSGTVNEKLFF
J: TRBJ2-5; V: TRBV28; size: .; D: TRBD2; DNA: TGTGCCAGCAGTATGGGAGGGCAAGAGACCCAGTACTTC; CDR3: CASSMGGQETQYF
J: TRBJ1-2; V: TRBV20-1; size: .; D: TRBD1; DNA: TGCAGTGCTTCCGACAGGGGCTATGGCTACACCTTC; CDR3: CSASDRGYGYTF
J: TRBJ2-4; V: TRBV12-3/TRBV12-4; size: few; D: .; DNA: TGTGCCAGCAGTCCGGTAGGGGGCAAAAACATTCAGTACTTC; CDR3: CASSPVGGKNIQYF
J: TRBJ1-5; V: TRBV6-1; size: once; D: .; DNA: TGTGCCAGCAGTGAAGACCGGGGGAGCAATCAGCCCCAGCATTTT; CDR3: CASSEDRGSNQPQHF